The 16 T cell receptor beta chains given below trace back to one sample, sequenced in a study of CD8+CD57+ T cells in acquired aplastic anemia. Genomic DNA constituted the template upon which TCR beta VDJ and CDR3 profiling was performed. TCRdb called the reads again in MiXCR, with one record for every CDR3 protein. The data show around 190,000 distinct CDR3 sequences, roughly 56% seen once. The source material was sorted CD4+, CD8+, or CD8+CD57+ T cells (not recorded which) from PBMCs. These TCRs come from a human donor in good health, serving as a control.

This clonotype was seen repeatedly, ten times or more. The chain employs TRBV25-1 and TRBJ1-6; D unresolved. The germline gives CDR1 MGHDK, CDR2 SYGVNS. The CDR3 contains 18 residues. V lost 1 base, J lost 8 bases, and 21 bases lay in between. CDR3 sequence: CASSELGSAYLIDSPLHF. CDR3 nucleotides: TGTGCCAGCAGTGAATTGGGGTCGGCCTATCTTATAGATTCACCCCTCCACTTT.

This clonotype was detected only once. CDR3 coding DNA: TGTGCCATAGGCTACGAGCAGTACTTC. It codes for CAIGYEQYF. The chain links TRBV10-3 to TRBJ2-7; D is uncertain. Deletions cut 9 bases from V and 3 bases from J, with 3 bases between. The CDR3 is made up of 9 amino acids. CDR1 and CDR2 (germline): ENHRY, SYGVKD.

This chain connects TRBV20-1 to TRBJ1-2, with 7 bases that match TRBD1. Germline V CDR1 and CDR2: DFQATT, SNEGSKA (reference sequence). The J segment lost 7 bases and the V segment lost 6 bases, leaving 8 bases of the junction unmatched. The CDR3 has 12 residues. The CDR3 is CSAPDRLTGYTF. The CDR3, as DNA: TGCAGTGCCCCGGACAGGTTGACTGGCTACACCTTC.

This clonotype was seen many times. The chain employs TRBV28 and TRBJ1-2, with D possibly TRBD1 on 5 matching bases. V lost 5 bases and J lost 3, with 10 bases in between. The CDR3 covers 13 residues. Germline lookup yields CDR1 MDHEN and CDR2 SYDVKM. The CDR3 bases are TGTGCCAGCAGTACCCCGACAGACTATGGCTACACCTTC. It specifies CASSTPTDYGYTF.

The genes are TRBV29-1 and TRBJ1-2; TRBD1 might be the D (5 bases). Trimming took off 3 bases at V and 5 bases at J, with 16 bases between the two ends. The germline CDR1 and CDR2 sequences are SQVTM and ANQGSEA. The CDR3 is 14 residues long. CDR3 region: CSVEVVGREYGYTF. The CDR3 coding sequence is TGCAGCGTTGAGGTAGTGGGCAGGGAATATGGCTACACCTTC.

The genes are TRBV7-6 and TRBJ2-3, with TRBD1 identical over 10 bases. Trimming removed 6 bases from V and 4 bases from J; junction bases left unmatched: 10. This CDR3 contains 16 residues. Germline CDR1 and CDR2: SGHVS and FNYEAQ. CDR3 amino acids: CASRSRQGAVPDTQYF. The CDR3 DNA follows: TGTGCCAGCAGATCAAGACAGGGGGCGGTACCAGATACGCAGTATTTT.

This clonotype was observed many times. The V and J genes are TRBV12-3 or TRBV12-4 and TRBJ1-2; D is ambiguous. The CDR3 totals 13 residues. The V end was cut by 1 base, the J end by 9 bases, with 12 bases between. CDR3 nucleotide sequence: TGTGCCAGCAGTTTAGTTCAGGAGTTCAGCTACACCTTC. It codes for CASSLVQEFSYTF.

The rearrangement joins TRBV10-3 to TRBJ2-7; perhaps D is TRBD1 or TRBD2 (6 bases each). The CDR3 is made up of 14 amino acids. Germline-derived CDR1 and CDR2 are ENHRY and SYGVKD. Trimming pared 4 bases from V and 4 bases from J, leaving 14 bases between. For the CDR3, the DNA is TGTGCCATCAGTGGCCTGACAGGAGGGTACGAGCAGTACTTC. Translation gives CAISGLTGGYEQYF.

The chain joins TRBV15 to TRBJ1-2; D ambiguous. The CDR3 consists of 15 residues. V lost 0 bases and J lost 7, with 15 bases in between. From germline, CDR1 is LNHNV and CDR2 YYDKDF (reference sequence). CDR3 region: CATSRDVGMKVGYTF. The CDR3 DNA is TGTGCCACCAGCAGAGATGTGGGCATGAAAGTTGGCTACACCTTC.

This clonotype was seen repeatedly, ten times or more. The chain recombines TRBV9 with TRBJ2-1; 11 positions match TRBD2. Losses at the gene ends were 4 bases for V and 2 bases for J; bases not matched to a gene: 2. The CDR3 contains 15 residues. The V gene's germline CDR1 is SGDLS and CDR2 YYNGEE. CDR3 nucleotide sequence: TGTGCCAGCAGCTATAGCGGGGGGGCCTACAATGAGCAGTTCTTC. The encoded protein is CASSYSGGAYNEQFF.

The chain employs TRBV7-2 and TRBJ1-2, with 12 bases aligning to TRBD1. From germline, CDR1 is SGHTA and CDR2 FQGNSA. The junction had 9 bases not matched to a gene; V was cut back by 3 bases and J by 7 bases. The CDR3 runs to 16 residues. The DNA for the CDR3 is TGTGCCAGCAGCTTCGGTCCGGGACAGGGGGCGCGTGGCTACACCTTC. This translates into CASSFGPGQGARGYTF. Variable domain in full (rest from reference TRBV7-2 and TRBJ1-2): GAGVSQSPSNKVTEKGKDVELRCDPISGHTALYWYRQSLGQGLEFLIYFQGNSAPDKSGLPSDRFSAERTGGSVSTLTIQRTQQEDSAVYLCASSFGPGQGARGYTFGSGTRLTVV.

This clonotype occurred many times. V usage is TRBV20-1 and J usage is TRBJ2-1; possibly TRBD1 for D (5 bases). Germline-derived CDR1 and CDR2 are DFQATT and SNEGSKA (reference sequence). The CDR3 extends over 14 amino acids. V was cut by 7 bases and J by 5 bases, with 18 bases left in between. CDR3 bases: TGCAGTGTTAGTAGGGGCCCATGGAACAATGAGCAGTTCTTC. Translated: CSVSRGPWNNEQFF.

This rearrangement joins TRBV15 to TRBJ1-1; 10 bases are shared with TRBD1. The CDR3 is 16 amino acids. V shed 1 base, J shed 1 base, and the junction held 3 bases outside the gene matches. The germline V gene has CDR1 LNHNV and CDR2 YYDKDF (reference sequence). The CDR3 here is CATSRGQGAPNTEAFF. CDR3 in DNA: TGTGCCACCAGCAGAGGACAGGGGGCACCGAACACTGAAGCTTTCTTT. Full variable domain (missing parts from reference TRBV15 and TRBJ1-1): DAMVIQNPRYQVTQFGKPVTLSCSQTLNHNVMYWYQQKSSQAPKLLFHYYDKDFNNEADTPDNFQSRRPNTSFCFLDIRSPGLGDTAMYLCATSRGQGAPNTEAFFGQGTRLTVV.

As regards this clonotype: It is likely a read error, because the conserved phenylalanine at the end of the CDR3 is missing. This rearrangement joins TRBV9 to TRBJ1-1; 8 bases agree with TRBD1. Germline V gene lookup returns CDR1 SGDLS and CDR2 YYNGEE. The CDR3 covers 15 residues. The V and J ends lost 6 bases and 4 bases, in that order; junction bases with no gene match: 11. This chain's CDR3 is CASNVSQGAATEAFL. CDR3 sequence (DNA): TGTGCCAGCAACGTGTCCCAGGGGGCTGCCACTGAAGCTTTCCTT.

The genes are TRBV11-3 and TRBJ2-1; weak D call: TRBD1 (5 bases). The length of the CDR3 is 13 residues. Between the trimmed V and J ends, which lost 8 bases and 2 bases, there was a span of 10 bases. Germline V CDR1 and CDR2: SGHNT, YENEEA. The CDR3: CASGQGTYNEQFF. DNA of the CDR3: TGTGCCAGCGGTCAGGGTACCTACAATGAGCAGTTCTTC.

This clonotype was found once. The V gene is TRBV7-8, the J gene TRBJ1-4, with D perhaps matching TRBD1 (6 bases). Between the trimmed V and J ends, which lost 3 bases and 8 bases, there was a span of 13 bases. The CDR3 is 14 residues long. CDR1 and CDR2 from the germline V gene are SGHVS and FQNEAQ. CDR3 nucleotide sequence: TGTGCCAGCAGCTTTAGTGGGGGCGGAGAAAAACTGTTTTTT. Translation: CASSFSGGGEKLFF.